This T cell receptor (beta chain) was identified in a study of shared clonotypes between healthy human individuals. Once extracted for a subset, genomic DNA was divided evenly among several immunoSEQ plates. TCRdb keeps only in-frame clones here, not all; method: immunoSEQ multiplex PCR. The sample lists roughly 2.1 million clones; 85% to 95% were seen once. The study, taken as a whole, reports: The represented genetic and exposure-history diversity was limited by the small number of donors. Sampling covered nothing but blood. Tissue TCR repertoires likely differ from those found in blood.

Germline V gene lookup returns CDR1 LGHNA and CDR2 YSLEER. The V end was cut by 3 bases, the J end by 5 bases, with 10 bases between. The CDR3 runs 14 residues. Naive CD8 cells were CD45RO-negative, positively selected for CCR7, excluding terminally differentiated effector memory CD45RA+ cells. About this clone: The antigen is unknown.

The sample comprised naive CD8+ T cells from PBMCs. The receptor's source is a young man in good health. Some clones in this sample may be carry-over from other donors' samples. V gene TRBV4-3 combines with J gene TRBJ2-2; D perhaps matches TRBD1 (5 bases). CDR3 loop: CASSHRTGTGELFF. CDR3 sequence (DNA): TGCGCCAGCAGCCACAGAACAGGTACCGGGGAGCTGTTTTTT.